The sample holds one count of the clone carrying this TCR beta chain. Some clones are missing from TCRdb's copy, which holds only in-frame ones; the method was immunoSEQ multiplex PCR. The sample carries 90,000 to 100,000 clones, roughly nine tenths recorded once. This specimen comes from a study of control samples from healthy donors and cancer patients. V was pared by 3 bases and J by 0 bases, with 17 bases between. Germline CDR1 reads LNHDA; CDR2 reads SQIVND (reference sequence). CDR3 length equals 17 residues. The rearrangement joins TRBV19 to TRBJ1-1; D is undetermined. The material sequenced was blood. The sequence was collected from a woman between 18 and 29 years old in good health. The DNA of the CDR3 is TGTGCCAGTAGTATGGGCTACTTTAGTTCCATGAACACTGAAGCTTTCTTT. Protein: CASSMGYFSSMNTEAFF. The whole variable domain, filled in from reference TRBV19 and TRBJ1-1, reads DGGITQSPKYLFRKEGQNVTLSCEQNLNHDAMYWYRQDPGQGLRLIYYSQIVNDFQKGDIAEGYSVSREKKESFPLTVTSAQKNPTAFYLCASSMGYFSSMNTEAFFGQGTRLTVV.